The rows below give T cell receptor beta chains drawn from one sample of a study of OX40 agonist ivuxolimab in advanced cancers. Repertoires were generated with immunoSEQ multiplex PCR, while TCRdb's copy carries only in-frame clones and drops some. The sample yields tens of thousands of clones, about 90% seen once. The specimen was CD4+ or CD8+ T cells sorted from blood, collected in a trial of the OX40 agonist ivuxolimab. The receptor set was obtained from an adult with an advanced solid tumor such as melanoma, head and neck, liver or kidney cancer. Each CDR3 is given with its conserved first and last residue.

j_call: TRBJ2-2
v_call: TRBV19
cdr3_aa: CASSTRSGFTGELFF

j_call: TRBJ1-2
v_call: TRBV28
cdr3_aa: CASRDPKTGFYGYTF

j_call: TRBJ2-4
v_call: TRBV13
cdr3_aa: CASSPTQGALGIQYF

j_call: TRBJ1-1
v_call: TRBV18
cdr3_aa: CASSGDRNTEAFF

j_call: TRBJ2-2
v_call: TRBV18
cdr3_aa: CASSPSRDMPGELFF

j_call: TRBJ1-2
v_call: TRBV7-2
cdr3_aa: CASSLDSDYGYTF

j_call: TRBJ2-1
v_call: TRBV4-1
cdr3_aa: CASSQDAAGGNEQFF

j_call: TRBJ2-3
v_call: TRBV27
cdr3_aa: CASSLSWWTDTDTQYF

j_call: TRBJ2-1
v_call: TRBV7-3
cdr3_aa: CASSLTGFEQFF

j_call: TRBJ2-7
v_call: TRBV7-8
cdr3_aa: CASSPPLAGKGNEQYF

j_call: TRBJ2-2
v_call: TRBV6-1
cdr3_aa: CASSEGGQGQGGELFF

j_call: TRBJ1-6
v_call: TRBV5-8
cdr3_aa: CASSLGALAYSPLHF

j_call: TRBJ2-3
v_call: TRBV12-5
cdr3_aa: CASGSQGAGDTQYF

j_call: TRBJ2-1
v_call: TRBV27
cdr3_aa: CASSLIAPRQGNHNEQFF

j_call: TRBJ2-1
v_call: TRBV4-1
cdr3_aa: CASSQEGQGNREQFF

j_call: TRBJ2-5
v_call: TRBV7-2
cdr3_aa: CHQETQYF

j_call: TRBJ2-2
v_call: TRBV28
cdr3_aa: CASSLIGQGSTGELFF

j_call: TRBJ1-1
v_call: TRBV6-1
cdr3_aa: CASRGDWSGTEAFF

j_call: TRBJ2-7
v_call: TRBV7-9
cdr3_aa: CASSLAAGVRSYEQYF

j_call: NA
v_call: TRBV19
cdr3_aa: CASSMVTGGYEQYF

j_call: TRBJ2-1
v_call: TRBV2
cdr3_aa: CASSHPGTGVFNEQFF

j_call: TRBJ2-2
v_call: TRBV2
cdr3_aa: CASIFAGELFF

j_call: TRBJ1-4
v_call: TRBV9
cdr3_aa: CASSLRSEDEKLFF

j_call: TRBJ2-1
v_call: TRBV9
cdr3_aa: CASSVEVADNEQFF

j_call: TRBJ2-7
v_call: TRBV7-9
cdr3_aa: CASSPPAVYEQYF

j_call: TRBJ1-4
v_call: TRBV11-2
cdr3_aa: CASTQGLGAEKLFF

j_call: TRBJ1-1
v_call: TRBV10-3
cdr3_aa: CAISEYMVNTEAFF

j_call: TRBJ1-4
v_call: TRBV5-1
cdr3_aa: CASSLWTASNEKLFF

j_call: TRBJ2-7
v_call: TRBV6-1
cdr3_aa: CASSELDRTYEQYF

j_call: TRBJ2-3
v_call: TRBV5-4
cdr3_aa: CASSLVRGDTQYF

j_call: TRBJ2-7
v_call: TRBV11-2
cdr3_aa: CASSLVEQYF

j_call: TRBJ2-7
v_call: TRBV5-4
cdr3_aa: CASSQDSTGSYEQYF

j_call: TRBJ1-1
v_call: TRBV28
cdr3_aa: CASSPGDSLGTPEAFF

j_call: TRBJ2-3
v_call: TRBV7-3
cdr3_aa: CASSSQPELSTDTQYF

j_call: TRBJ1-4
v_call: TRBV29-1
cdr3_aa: CSVDRDEKLFF

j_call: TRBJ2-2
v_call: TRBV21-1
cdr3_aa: CASSNHTPGGELFF

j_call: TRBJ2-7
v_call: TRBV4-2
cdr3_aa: CASNSGAGLAYEQYF

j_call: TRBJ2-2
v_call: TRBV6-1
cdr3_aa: CASSEFRNTGELFF